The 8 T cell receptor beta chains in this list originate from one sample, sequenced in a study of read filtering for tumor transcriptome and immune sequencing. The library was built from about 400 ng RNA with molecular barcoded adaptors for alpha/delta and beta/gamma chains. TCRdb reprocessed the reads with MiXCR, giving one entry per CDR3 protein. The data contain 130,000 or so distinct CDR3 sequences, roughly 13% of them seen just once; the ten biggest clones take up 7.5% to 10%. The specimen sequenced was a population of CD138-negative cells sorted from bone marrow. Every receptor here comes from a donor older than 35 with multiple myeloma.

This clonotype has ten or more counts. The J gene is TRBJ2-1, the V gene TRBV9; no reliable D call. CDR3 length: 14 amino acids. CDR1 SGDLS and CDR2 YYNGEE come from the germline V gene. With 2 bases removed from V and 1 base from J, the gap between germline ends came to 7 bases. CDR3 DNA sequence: TGTGCCAGCAGCGTCGACGAATCCTACAATGAGCAGTTCTTC. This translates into CASSVDESYNEQFF. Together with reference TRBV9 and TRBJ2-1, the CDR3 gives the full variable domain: DSGVTQTPKHLITATGQRVTLRCSPRSGDLSVYWYQQSLDQGLQFLIQYYNGEERAKGNILERFSAQQFPDLHSELNLSSLELGDSALYFCASSVDESYNEQFFGPGTRLTVL.

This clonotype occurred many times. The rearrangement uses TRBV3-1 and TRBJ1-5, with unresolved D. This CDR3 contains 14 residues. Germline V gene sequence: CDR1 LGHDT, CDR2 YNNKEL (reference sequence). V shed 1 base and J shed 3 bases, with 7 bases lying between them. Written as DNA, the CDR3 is TGTGCCAGCAGCCAAGGGACCTACAATCAGCCCCAGCATTTT. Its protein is CASSQGTYNQPQHF.

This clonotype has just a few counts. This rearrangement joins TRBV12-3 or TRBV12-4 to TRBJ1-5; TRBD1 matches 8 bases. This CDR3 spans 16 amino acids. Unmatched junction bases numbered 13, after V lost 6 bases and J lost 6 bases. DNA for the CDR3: TGTGCCAGCAGCCCCGGACAGGGAAGTTTCCCTCAGCCCCAGCATTTT. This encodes CASSPGQGSFPQPQHF.

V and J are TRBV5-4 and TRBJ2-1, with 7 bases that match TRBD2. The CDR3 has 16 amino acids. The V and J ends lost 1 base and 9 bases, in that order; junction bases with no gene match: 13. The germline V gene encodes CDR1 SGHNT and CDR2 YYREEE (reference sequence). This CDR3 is CASSLSGLAAISEQFF. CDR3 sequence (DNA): TGTGCCAGCAGCTTGTCGGGGCTAGCGGCCATCAGTGAGCAGTTCTTC.

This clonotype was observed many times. CDR3 sequence: CSVVGQGLPEQYF. CDR3 nucleotides: TGCAGCGTTGTCGGTCAGGGTCTGCCAGAGCAGTACTTC. The chain is built from TRBV29-1 and TRBJ2-7; weak D call: TRBD1 (5 bases). The V gene's germline CDR1 is SQVTM and CDR2 ANQGSEA. V lost 4 bases and J 7 bases, leaving 17 bases between the germline ends. This CDR3 comprises 13 residues.

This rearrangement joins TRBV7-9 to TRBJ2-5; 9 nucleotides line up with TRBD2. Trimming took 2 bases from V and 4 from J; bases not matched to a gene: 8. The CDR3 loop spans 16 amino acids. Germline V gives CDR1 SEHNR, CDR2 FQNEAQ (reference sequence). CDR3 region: CASSLFGAGGIETQYF. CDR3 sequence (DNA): TGTGCCAGCAGCTTATTCGGAGCGGGAGGTATAGAGACCCAGTACTTC.

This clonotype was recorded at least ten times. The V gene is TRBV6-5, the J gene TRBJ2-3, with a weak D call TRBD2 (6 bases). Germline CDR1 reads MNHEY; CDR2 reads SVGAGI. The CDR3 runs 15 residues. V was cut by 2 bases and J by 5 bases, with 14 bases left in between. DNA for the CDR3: TGTGCCAGCAGTTACGTAGCGGCCCGAGGAGATACGCAGTATTTT. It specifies CASSYVAARGDTQYF.

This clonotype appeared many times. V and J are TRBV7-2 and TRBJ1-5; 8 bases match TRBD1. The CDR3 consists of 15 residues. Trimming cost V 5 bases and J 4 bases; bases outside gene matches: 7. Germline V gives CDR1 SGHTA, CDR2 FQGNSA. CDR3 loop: CASSPSRTGNQPQHF. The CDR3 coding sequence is TGTGCCAGCAGCCCATCCCGGACAGGGAATCAGCCCCAGCATTTT.